This T cell receptor (beta chain) was obtained from a study of shared clonotypes between healthy human individuals. Study-level points and caveats: Read depth was anticipated to influence clonotype sharing among donors. Represented diversity (both genetic and exposure-history) was limited by the small number of donors.

This table comes from immunoSEQ multiplex PCR, and its TCRdb copy is limited to in-frame clones, with some not included. This table has some 500,000 clones, about 96% appearing once. Trimming removed 5 bases from V and 2 bases from J; junction bases left unmatched: 13. The CDR3 runs 18 residues. The germline V gene has CDR1 MDHEN and CDR2 SYDVKM. Concerning this clone itself: Its antigen is unidentified.

The TCR was taken from a woman in her twenties or thirties in good health. V usage is TRBV28 and J usage is TRBJ2-2, with TRBD1 matching over 8 bases. The sequencing sample was made of naive CD4+ T cells sorted from blood. Indicated subset: CD45RA+ positively selected. The CDR3 spells CASSPPWAGGTNTGELFF. The CDR3 coding sequence is TGTGCCAGCAGTCCCCCTTGGGCAGGGGGCACTAACACCGGGGAGCTGTTTTTT.